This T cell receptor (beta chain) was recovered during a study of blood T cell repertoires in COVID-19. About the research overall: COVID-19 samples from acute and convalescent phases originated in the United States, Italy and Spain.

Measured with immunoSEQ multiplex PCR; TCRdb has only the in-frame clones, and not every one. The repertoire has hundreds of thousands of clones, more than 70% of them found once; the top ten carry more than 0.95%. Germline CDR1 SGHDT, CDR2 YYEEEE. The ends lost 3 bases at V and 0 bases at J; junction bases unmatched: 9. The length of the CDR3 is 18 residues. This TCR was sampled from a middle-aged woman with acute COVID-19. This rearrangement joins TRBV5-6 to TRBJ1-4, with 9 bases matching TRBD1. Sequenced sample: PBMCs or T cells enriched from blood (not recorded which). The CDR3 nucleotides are TGTGCCAGCAGCTATACGCCGGGACAGGGTGCAACTAATGAAAAACTGTTTTTT. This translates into CASSYTPGQGATNEKLFF.